A single sample is the source of the 3 T cell receptor beta chains below, sequenced in a study of blood T cells in healthy people across ages. Primed by a sample-barcoded 5' primer and a J-beta primer mix, a second PCR proceeded for about 7 to 12 cycles. From the 5' RACE reads, TCRdb called clonotypes with MiXCR, one entry per CDR3 protein. The data contain about 940,000 distinct CDR3 sequences, about 44% of them seen just once; the ten biggest clones take up roughly an eighth. The sequencing sample was made of blood. The receptors derive from a man aged 25-40 years in good health.

This clonotype was seen a few times. This chain uses TRBV20-1 with TRBJ2-5; 9 bases are shared with TRBD2. V lost 0 bases and J lost 2; bases outside the gene matches: 4. Germline V gives CDR1 DFQATT, CDR2 SNEGSKA (reference sequence). CDR3 length: 15 residues. Here the CDR3 reads CSARDLAGSQETQYF. The CDR3 DNA follows: TGCAGTGCTAGAGACCTAGCGGGGAGTCAAGAGACCCAGTACTTC.

V gene TRBV20-1 combines with J gene TRBJ2-5; 8 bases are a match to TRBD1. V lost 5 bases to trimming and J lost 5 bases; unmatched junction nucleotides: 10. In germline, CDR1 is DFQATT, CDR2 SNEGSKA (reference sequence). This CDR3 is 14 amino acids long. For the CDR3, the DNA is TGCAGTGCTGGCGATCAGGGGGCACAGGAGACCCAGTACTTC. Protein product: CSAGDQGAQETQYF.

This clonotype has just a few counts. The chain recombines TRBV6-6 with TRBJ2-7; weak D call: TRBD1 (6 bases). The V end lost 10 bases, the J end lost 2 bases, and 12 bases lay between the germline ends. Germline CDR1 MNHNY, CDR2 SVGAGI (reference sequence). There are 12 residues in the CDR3. The CDR3: CAISRDTYEQYF. The CDR3 DNA reads as TGTGCCATCTCCAGGGACACCTACGAGCAGTACTTC.